The T cell receptor (beta chain) described here comes from a study of response to subunit inactivated influenza vaccine. With regard to this clonotype: As yet, its antigen is unknown.

The V gene's germline CDR1 is KGHSH and CDR2 LQKENI. Trimming removed 3 bases from V and 10 bases from J, with 12 bases in between. This CDR3 has 12 amino acids. Study outcomes and limitations: It was the authors' suggestion that each seasonal influenza vaccination recruits few new T cells.

TCRdb called the RT-PCR reads again in MiXCR, with one record for every CDR3 protein. Found here are under 800,000 distinct CDR3 sequences, approximately 15% of them singletons; the top ten hold approximately 7%. This specimen consisted of PBMCs from blood, obtained 14 days before vaccination. This sequence was found in a man aged 50 to 60 who received an inactivated influenza vaccine. This chain connects TRBV18 to TRBJ1-1; TRBD1 is a possible D gene (6 bases). This chain's CDR3 is CASSPNREGAFF. The CDR3 coding sequence is TGTGCCAGCTCACCGAACAGGGAGGGAGCTTTCTTT.